The 18 T cell receptor beta chains listed next were all sequenced from one sample in a study of T-cell memory formation after mild COVID-19. Using its own MiXCR run on the 5' RACE reads, TCRdb lists one record per CDR3 protein. The sample consists of roughly 200,000 distinct CDR3 sequences, approximately 16% of them appearing once. Sequenced sample: PBMCs or a T cell subset sorted from them (not recorded which). The receptors were gathered from an adult woman who had mild COVID-19 (a few samples of this study predate the infection). Cell type and time point are not known.

This clonotype was found a few times. The gene calls are TRBV29-1 and TRBJ2-7; 7 bases align to TRBD2. The germline V gene has CDR1 SQVTM and CDR2 ANQGSEA. The V segment lost 7 bases and the J segment 0 bases; nucleotides outside the gene matches: 9. The CDR3 length is 14 residues. The CDR3 reads CSALGLADSYEQYF. The CDR3 DNA follows: TGCAGCGCCCTCGGGCTAGCGGACTCCTACGAGCAGTACTTC.

The rearrangement uses TRBV20-1 and TRBJ2-7; the D is unclear. Germline V gene lookup returns CDR1 DFQATT and CDR2 SNEGSKA (reference sequence). Trimming stripped 7 bases from V and 7 bases from J, with 11 bases between. The CDR3 runs 10 residues. The CDR3 spells CSVSYGEQYF. CDR3 DNA: TGCAGTGTCTCTTATGGGGAGCAGTACTTC.

This clonotype was found many times. The chain recombines TRBV3-1 with TRBJ2-7, with 7 bases that match TRBD2. Germline V gives CDR1 LGHDT, CDR2 YNNKEL (reference sequence). Trimming removed 0 bases from V and 13 bases from J; junction bases left unmatched: 6. This CDR3 contains 12 residues. The CDR3 reads CASSQDGGLEYF. For the CDR3, the DNA is TGTGCCAGCAGCCAAGATGGTGGACTAGAATACTTC.

The chain couples TRBV20-1 to TRBJ2-5, with 7 bases lining up with TRBD1. J lost 5 bases, V lost 1 base, and 7 bases had no gene match. The CDR3 totals 14 residues. CDR1 and CDR2 from the germline V gene are DFQATT and SNEGSKA (reference sequence). This chain's CDR3 is CSARGEGAGETQYF. In DNA, the CDR3 is TGCAGTGCTAGAGGAGAGGGGGCAGGGGAGACCCAGTACTTC.

V and J are TRBV2 and TRBJ2-5; 7 bases agree with TRBD2. CDR3 length: 15 residues. Germline trimming cut 1 base from V and 2 bases from J; bases unmatched to any gene: 4. Germline values: CDR1 SNHLY, CDR2 FYNNEI. CDR3 in amino acids: CASSEVLAAQETQYF. The DNA of the CDR3 is TGTGCCAGCAGTGAAGTCCTAGCGGCACAAGAGACCCAGTACTTC.

V is TRBV9 and J is TRBJ1-1; D remains unclear. The CDR3 covers 13 residues. Germline loops: CDR1 SGDLS, CDR2 YYNGEE. V was trimmed by 0 bases and J by 1 base, leaving 4 bases between them. The CDR3 DNA reads TGTGCCAGCAGCGTAGTAAGGAACACTGAAGCTTTCTTT. Protein product: CASSVVRNTEAFF.

This clonotype was seen only a few times. This chain joins TRBV11-1 and TRBJ2-2; D is perhaps TRBD1 or TRBD2 (6 bases each). V lost 7 bases, J lost 5 bases, and 17 bases lay in between. Germline assignment: CDR1 SGHAT and CDR2 FQDESV (reference sequence). CDR3 length: 15 residues. CDR3 sequence: CASNHLGGQTGELFF. The CDR3 nucleotides read TGTGCCAGCAATCACCTGGGGGGCCAAACCGGGGAGCTGTTTTTT.

The gene calls are TRBV5-1 and TRBJ1-4, with 9 bases that match TRBD1. Germline V gene sequence: CDR1 SGHRS, CDR2 YFSETQ. CDR3 length: 19 residues. J was trimmed by 3 bases and V by 5 bases; bases with no gene match: 17. In DNA form, the CDR3 reads TGCGCCAGCAGTTTGATACCCCGGGGCACAGGGGGCTCTAATGAAAAACTGTTTTTT. Its protein product is CASSLIPRGTGGSNEKLFF. Variable domain in full (rest from reference TRBV5-1 and TRBJ1-4): KAGVTQTPRYLIKTRGQQVTLSCSPISGHRSVSWYQQTPGQGLQFLFEYFSETQRNKGNFPGRFSGRQFSNSRSEMNVSTLELGDSALYLCASSLIPRGTGGSNEKLFFGSGTQLSVL.

The table lists this clonotype with many counts. The chain employs TRBV4-1 and TRBJ2-7, with 8 bases fitting TRBD1. This CDR3 has 17 residues. CDR1 and CDR2 from the germline V gene are MGHRA and YSYEKL. V dropped 2 bases and J dropped 1; count of bases not matched to a gene: 10. The CDR3 loop reads CASSQLGIRDRSYEQYF. The CDR3 coding sequence is TGCGCCAGCAGCCAACTCGGAATCCGGGACAGGTCCTACGAGCAGTACTTC.

In its sample, this clonotype was seen a few times. The V and J genes are TRBV29-1 and TRBJ2-1; 10 bases fit TRBD1. Germline loops: CDR1 SQVTM, CDR2 ANQGSEA. Germline trimming cut 4 bases from V and 4 bases from J; bases unmatched to any gene: 10. This CDR3 is built from 16 residues. The CDR3 DNA reads as TGCAGCGTTGGGGGCGTGTGGACAGGGGGGTACAATGAGCAGTTCTTC. Its protein product is CSVGGVWTGGYNEQFF.

This clonotype was picked up a small number of times. The chain combines TRBV3-1 with TRBJ2-5; the D is unclear. CDR3 length: 12 amino acids. The V end lost 3 bases, the J end lost 5 bases, and 7 bases lay between the germline ends. Germline assignment: CDR1 LGHDT and CDR2 YNNKEL (reference sequence). CDR3 loop: CASSQEGETQYF. The CDR3 DNA reads as TGTGCCAGCAGCCAGGAAGGGGAGACCCAGTACTTC.

The rearrangement links TRBV7-8 to TRBJ2-1, with 8 nucleotides matching TRBD2. In germline, CDR1 is SGHVS, CDR2 FQNEAQ. V lost 2 bases, J lost 7 bases, and 22 bases stayed unmatched. The CDR3 length is 20 residues. CDR3 sequence reads: CASSLRRPWGSGELGNEQFF. The CDR3 nucleotides are TGTGCCAGCAGCTTACGCCGTCCTTGGGGTAGCGGGGAGCTAGGGAATGAGCAGTTCTTC.

The sample holds one count of this clonotype. The chain is built from TRBV12-5 and TRBJ2-1; unclear D gene. The CDR3 spans 11 residues. Germline V gives CDR1 LGHNT, CDR2 FRNRAP. With 5 bases removed from V and 8 bases from J, the gap between germline ends came to 7 bases. CDR3 loop: CASGSLHEQFF. The CDR3 coding sequence is TGTGCTAGTGGTAGCCTCCATGAGCAGTTCTTC. The full variable domain, its missing parts supplied by reference TRBV12-5 and TRBJ2-1, is DARVTQTPRHKVTEMGQEVTMRCQPILGHNTVFWYRQTMMQGLELLAYFRNRAPLDDSGMPKDRFSAEMPDATLATLKIQPSEPRDSAVYFCASGSLHEQFFGPGTRLTVL.

The gene calls are TRBV5-6 and TRBJ2-7; a weak D match, TRBD2 (5 bases). CDR3 length equals 13 residues. Trimming left V 2 bases short and J 6 bases short, with 12 bases between. The V gene's germline CDR1 is SGHDT and CDR2 YYEEEE. The CDR3 is CASSFVPEGEQYF. CDR3 coding DNA: TGTGCCAGCAGCTTCGTCCCAGAGGGCGAGCAGTACTTC.

The chain employs TRBV11-3 and TRBJ2-7; 7 bases are a match to TRBD1. The CDR3 is made up of 15 amino acids. Germline-derived CDR1 and CDR2 are SGHNT and YENEEA. Trimming removed 5 bases from V and 2 bases from J; junction bases left unmatched: 9. The DNA of the CDR3 is TGTGCCAGCAGCACGCAACCGGGACAGACCTACGAGCAGTACTTC. Residues: CASSTQPGQTYEQYF.

This clonotype was counted ten times or more. The rearrangement uses TRBV12-3 or TRBV12-4 and TRBJ2-1; D is undetermined. This CDR3 has 13 residues. V dropped 5 bases and J dropped 8 bases, with 13 bases sitting between them. The CDR3 coding sequence is TGTGCCAGCAGTGGCCCCCAAGGCGATGAGCAGTTCTTC. Translation: CASSGPQGDEQFF.

This chain connects TRBV9 to TRBJ2-5; D not certain. This CDR3 is 14 amino acids long. V lost 2 bases, J lost 4 bases, and 12 bases lay in between. Germline CDR1 reads SGDLS; CDR2 reads YYNGEE. CDR3 DNA: TGTGCCAGCAGCGTCCTACCTTCGGCAGAGACCCAGTACTTC. Its translation: CASSVLPSAETQYF.

V usage is TRBV5-1 and J usage is TRBJ2-7, with D possibly being TRBD1 (5 bases). The CDR3 length is 13 residues. Per germline, CDR1 SGHRS and CDR2 YFSETQ. V was trimmed by 0 bases and J by 9 bases, leaving 13 bases between them. CDR3 protein: CASSLGQNSPQYF. The CDR3 DNA reads TGCGCCAGCAGCTTGGGACAGAACTCCCCGCAGTACTTC.